Shown below are 23 T cell receptor beta chains from a single sample sequenced in a study of T cells in Graves' hyperthyroidism and ophthalmopathy. Amplification targeted TCR beta CDR3 regions from RNA transcripts. HTBI primers were employed in a first-round RT-PCR of the TCR CDR3. MiXCR, applied by TCRdb to the multiplex PCR reads, yields one record per CDR3 protein. The table records roughly 580,000 distinct CDR3 sequences, approximately 15% of them present only once. Sequencing was done on a sample of blood. All receptors derive from a woman in her thirties with Graves' hyperthyroidism that later progressed to Graves' ophthalmopathy.

The table lists this clonotype with many counts. The chain carries TRBV19 and TRBJ2-2; D gene uncertain. Per germline, CDR1 LNHDA and CDR2 SQIVND (reference sequence). V was cut by 3 bases and J by 1 base, with 6 bases left in between. CDR3 length: 14 amino acids. The chain's CDR3 is CASSISVNTGELFF. For the CDR3, the DNA is TGTGCCAGTAGTATTTCAGTGAACACCGGGGAGCTGTTTTTT.

A remark on this clonotype: Possible read error: a much larger clone is one base away. The V gene is TRBV7-2, the J gene TRBJ1-2, with D possibly being TRBD1 (6 bases). Trimming took 5 bases from V and 8 from J, leaving 15 bases between them. Germline loops: CDR1 SGHTA, CDR2 FQGNSA. This CDR3 has 13 amino acids. CDR3 protein: CASSLLQGGGYTF. The CDR3 region has the DNA TGTGCCAGCAGCCTCCTACAGGGAGGAGGCTACACCTTC.

Ten or more counts support this clonotype. The chain recombines TRBV5-1 with TRBJ1-2, with D possibly TRBD1 on 5 matching bases. There are 13 residues in the CDR3. Trimming left V 3 bases short and J 8 bases short, with 14 bases between. In germline, CDR1 is SGHRS, CDR2 YFSETQ. The CDR3 coding sequence is TGCGCCAGCAGCTGGACCGGGACTCTGGGCTACACCTTC. This gives the protein CASSWTGTLGYTF. Combining the CDR3 with reference TRBV5-1 and TRBJ1-2 gives the whole variable domain KAGVTQTPRYLIKTRGQQVTLSCSPISGHRSVSWYQQTPGQGLQFLFEYFSETQRNKGNFPGRFSGRQFSNSRSEMNVSTLELGDSALYLCASSWTGTLGYTFGSGTRLTVV.

This clonotype was counted at least ten times. The chain uses TRBV4-3 and TRBJ2-2; D unresolved. The CDR3 sequence is 12 residues long. Germline-derived CDR1 and CDR2 are LGHNA and YSLEER. V was cut by 4 bases and J by 3 bases, with 3 bases left in between. CDR3 coding DNA: TGCGCCAGCAGCCCGCACACCGGGGAGCTGTTTTTT. It codes for CASSPHTGELFF.

This clonotype was seen many times. The V call is TRBV25-1, the J call TRBJ1-2; D not resolved. Germline CDR1 MGHDK, CDR2 SYGVNS. V lost 4 bases to trimming and J lost 5 bases, with 14 bases between them. The CDR3 consists of 14 residues. CDR3 loop: CASSVWGGRYGYTF. CDR3 nucleotide sequence: TGTGCCAGCAGTGTTTGGGGAGGAAGGTATGGCTACACCTTC.

This clonotype occurred many times. The chain recombines TRBV20-1 with TRBJ1-5; D remains ambiguous. CDR1 and CDR2 (germline): DFQATT, SNEGSKA (reference sequence). This CDR3 has 15 amino acids. Trimming took 6 bases from V and 3 from J, leaving 18 bases between them. For the CDR3, the DNA is TGCAGTGCCGCATCCCTGGCAGAGACCAATCAGCCCCAGCATTTT. Protein: CSAASLAETNQPQHF.

This clonotype was detected many times. The chain combines TRBV30 with TRBJ2-7, with D hard to call. CDR1 and CDR2 from the germline V gene are GTSNPN and SVGIG (reference sequence). The CDR3 is 12 amino acids. V lost 0 bases and J 7 bases, leaving 10 bases between the germline ends. The CDR3 coding sequence is TGTGCCTGGAGTGTAACCCGGGTGGAGCAGTACTTC. This codes for CAWSVTRVEQYF.

This clonotype was found many times. V is TRBV11-2 and J is TRBJ2-3; TRBD2 aligns across 9 bases. The CDR3 is made up of 14 amino acids. The ends lost 3 bases at V and 6 bases at J; junction bases unmatched: 4. Germline V gene lookup returns CDR1 SGHAT and CDR2 FQNNGV. CDR3 sequence reads: CASSLGLAVDTQYF. CDR3 in DNA: TGTGCCAGCAGCTTGGGACTAGCCGTGGATACGCAGTATTTT.

This clonotype was recorded at least ten times. The genes are TRBV7-8 and TRBJ2-1; maybe TRBD2 (6 bases). V shed 1 base and J shed 4 bases, with 11 bases lying between them. The CDR3 has 15 amino acids. Per germline, CDR1 SGHVS and CDR2 FQNEAQ. CDR3 sequence: CASSLGGGMYNEQFF. CDR3 nucleotides: TGTGCCAGCAGCTTAGGTGGAGGGATGTACAATGAGCAGTTCTTC.

This clonotype was seen more than once but under ten times. The genes are TRBV4-2 and TRBJ2-5, with a possible D match to TRBD1 (5 bases). There are 14 residues in the CDR3. With 0 bases removed from V and 5 bases from J, the gap between germline ends came to 10 bases. The germline V gene encodes CDR1 LGHNA and CDR2 YNFKEQ. This CDR3 reads CASSQERGRETQYF. Here the CDR3 DNA reads TGTGCCAGCAGCCAAGAAAGGGGCCGGGAGACCCAGTACTTC.

The sample holds many counts of this clonotype. Here the CDR3 DNA reads TGTGCCAGCAGTGAACGTGGGAGAGTCGATGAGCAGTTCTTC. Residues: CASSERGRVDEQFF. The chain has TRBV6-1 and TRBJ2-1; D perhaps matches TRBD2 (5 bases). V was pared by 2 bases and J by 8 bases, with 13 bases between. This CDR3 spans 14 amino acids. Germline V gene lookup returns CDR1 MNHNS and CDR2 SASEGT.

This clonotype occurred many times. CDR3 in DNA: TGTGCCGGAGGACGGAAGAACACTGAAGCTTTCTTT. It codes for CAGGRKNTEAFF. J is TRBJ1-1 and V is TRBV2; D gene uncertain. CDR3 length equals 12 residues. CDR1 is SNHLY and CDR2 is FYNNEI in the germline V gene. Deletions cut 11 bases from V and 1 base from J, with 11 bases between.

CDR3 sequence: CASSLDRLLAGTTYNEQFF. The DNA for the CDR3 is TGTGCCAGCAGCTTAGATCGATTGCTAGCGGGGACCACCTACAATGAGCAGTTCTTC. The chain recombines TRBV11-3 with TRBJ2-1; TRBD2 aligns across 9 bases. The CDR3 spans 19 residues. From germline, CDR1 is SGHNT and CDR2 YENEEA. Trimming took 0 bases from V and 2 from J; bases not matched to a gene: 11.

This clonotype was counted many times. The J gene is TRBJ2-1, the V gene TRBV29-1, with D perhaps TRBD2 (6 bases). The CDR3 consists of 14 residues. Germline CDR1 reads SQVTM; CDR2 reads ANQGSEA. The germline V and J ends were trimmed by 4 bases and 4 bases, with 14 bases remaining between them. CDR3 loop: CSVVERVAYNEQFF. The CDR3 nucleotides read TGCAGCGTTGTCGAGCGGGTAGCGTACAATGAGCAGTTCTTC.

The rearrangement uses TRBV29-1 and TRBJ2-6; D ambiguous. The CDR3 covers 15 residues. Germline CDR1 is SQVTM and CDR2 is ANQGSEA. V gave up 0 bases and J gave up 0 bases, with 6 bases separating them. DNA of the CDR3: TGCAGCGTTGAAGAGCGGAGCTCTGGGGCCAACGTCCTGACTTTC. This codes for CSVEERSSGANVLTF.

This clonotype was found many times. The chain is built from TRBV20-1 and TRBJ1-6, with a weak D call TRBD1 (6 bases). The ends were cut back, 5 bases at V and 6 bases at J, with 14 bases in the middle. CDR3 length: 14 residues. Germline V gene data show CDR1 as DFQATT and CDR2 as SNEGSKA (reference sequence). The CDR3, as DNA: TGCAGTGCTCTGACCGGGACACTTAATTCACCCCTCCACTTT. This encodes CSALTGTLNSPLHF.

This clonotype was observed a handful of times. The chain links TRBV14 to TRBJ1-1, with TRBD1 identical over 8 bases. J lost 7 bases, V lost 2 bases, and 3 bases had no gene match. The CDR3 spans 13 residues. Germline CDR1 reads SGHDN; CDR2 reads FVKESK. The CDR3 here is CASSQQGAGEAFF. The CDR3, as DNA: TGTGCCAGCAGCCAACAGGGGGCGGGTGAAGCTTTCTTT. Full variable domain (outside the CDR3, taken from reference TRBV14 and TRBJ1-1): EAGVTQFPSHSVIEKGQTVTLRCDPISGHDNLYWYRRVMGKEIKFLLHFVKESKQDESGMPNNRFLAERTGGTYSTLKVQPAELEDSGVYFCASSQQGAGEAFFGQGTRLTVV.

The chain is built from TRBV19 and TRBJ2-2, with D possibly matching TRBD2 (6 bases). Germline V CDR1 and CDR2: LNHDA, SQIVND (reference sequence). The CDR3 totals 15 residues. V shed 6 bases and J shed 2 bases, with 13 bases lying between them. CDR3 protein: CASRGTGRNTGELFF. The DNA for the CDR3 is TGTGCCAGTAGAGGGACTGGCCGTAACACCGGGGAGCTGTTTTTT.

This clonotype showed up many times. The genes are TRBV19 and TRBJ1-3, with D hard to call. CDR3 size: 13 residues. The V gene lost 4 bases and the J gene lost 11 bases, with 15 bases spanning the gap. Germline CDR1 LNHDA, CDR2 SQIVND (reference sequence). The CDR3 is CASSKPGGKAIYF. DNA of the CDR3: TGTGCCAGTAGTAAGCCGGGAGGAAAAGCCATATATTTT.

This clonotype appeared a few times. V is TRBV19 and J is TRBJ2-2; D not certain. CDR1 is LNHDA and CDR2 is SQIVND in the germline V gene (reference sequence). V was shortened by 8 bases and J by 6 bases, with 4 bases between the two germline ends. The CDR3 is 10 residues long. The CDR3 loop is CASFSGELFF. The CDR3 nucleotides read TGTGCCAGTTTTTCCGGGGAGCTGTTTTTT.

This clonotype was counted many times. The chain is built from TRBV27 and TRBJ2-7; 9 bases are shared with TRBD1. V lost 8 bases to trimming and J lost 6 bases; unmatched junction nucleotides: 8. The germline gives CDR1 MNHEY, CDR2 SMNVEV (reference sequence). CDR3 length: 13 residues. The CDR3 reads CASVTGQGGEQYF. CDR3 coding DNA: TGTGCCAGCGTTACGGGACAGGGTGGCGAGCAGTACTTC.

A remark on this clonotype: Since a much larger clone is just one base distant, this may be a read error. The chain combines TRBV6-9 with TRBJ2-5; D unclear. Germline V gene lookup returns CDR1 MNHGY and CDR2 SVAAGI. V lost 3 bases and J 4 bases, leaving 18 bases between the germline ends. The CDR3 is 16 residues long. CDR3 sequence: CASSYSKQAFGETQYF. The CDR3 region has the DNA TGTGCCAGCAGTTACTCGAAACAAGCCTTTGGAGAGACCCAGTACTTC.

The sample holds many counts of this clonotype. The CDR3 nucleotides read TGCAGTGCTACAACGACTAGCGGTTACACAGATACGCAGTATTTT. Translated, it gives CSATTTSGYTDTQYF. The J gene is TRBJ2-3, the V gene TRBV20-1; 9 positions agree with TRBD2. CDR3 length: 15 residues. Germline V gene data show CDR1 as DFQATT and CDR2 as SNEGSKA (reference sequence). The V and J ends lost 4 bases and 2 bases, in that order; junction bases with no gene match: 7.